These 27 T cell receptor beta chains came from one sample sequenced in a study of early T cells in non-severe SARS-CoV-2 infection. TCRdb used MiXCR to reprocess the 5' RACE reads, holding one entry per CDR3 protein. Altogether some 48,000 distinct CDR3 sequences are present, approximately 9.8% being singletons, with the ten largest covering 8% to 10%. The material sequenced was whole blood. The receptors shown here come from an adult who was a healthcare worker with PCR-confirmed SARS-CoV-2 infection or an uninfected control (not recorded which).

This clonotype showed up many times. In DNA, the CDR3 is TGTGCCAGCATAGGGCTCTTTACTGCAGATACGCAGTATTTT. It specifies CASIGLFTADTQYF. The chain carries TRBV2 and TRBJ2-3; D gene ambiguous. CDR3 size: 14 residues. The germline V gene has CDR1 SNHLY and CDR2 FYNNEI. Deletions cut 7 bases from V and 4 bases from J, with 15 bases between. Full variable domain (missing parts from reference TRBV2 and TRBJ2-3): EPEVTQTPSHQVTQMGQEVILRCVPISNHLYFYWYRQILGQKVEFLVSFYNNEISEKSEIFDDQFSVERPDGSNFTLKIRSTKLEDSAMYFCASIGLFTADTQYFGPGTRLTVL.

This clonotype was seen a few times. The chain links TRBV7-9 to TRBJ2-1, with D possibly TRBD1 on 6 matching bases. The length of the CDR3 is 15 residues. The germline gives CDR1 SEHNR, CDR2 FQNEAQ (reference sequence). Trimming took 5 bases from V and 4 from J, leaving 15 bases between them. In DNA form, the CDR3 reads TGTGCCAGCAGCCTACAGGGATTTAAGTACAATGAGCAGTTCTTC. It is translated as CASSLQGFKYNEQFF.

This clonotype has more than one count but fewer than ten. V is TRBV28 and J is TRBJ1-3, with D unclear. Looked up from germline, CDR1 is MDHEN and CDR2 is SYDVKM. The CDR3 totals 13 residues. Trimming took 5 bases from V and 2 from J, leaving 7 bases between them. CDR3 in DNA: TGTGCCAGCAGTCCGACCCCTGGAAACACCATATATTTT. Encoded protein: CASSPTPGNTIYF. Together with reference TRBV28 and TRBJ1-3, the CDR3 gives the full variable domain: DVKVTQSSRYLVKRTGEKVFLECVQDMDHENMFWYRQDPGLGLRLIYFSYDVKMKEKGDIPEGYSVSREKKERFSLILESASTNQTSMYLCASSPTPGNTIYFGEGSWLTVV.

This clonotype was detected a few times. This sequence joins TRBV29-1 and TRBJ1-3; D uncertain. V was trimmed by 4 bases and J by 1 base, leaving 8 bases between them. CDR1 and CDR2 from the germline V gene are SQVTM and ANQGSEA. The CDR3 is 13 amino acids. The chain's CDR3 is CSVVWGSGNTIYF. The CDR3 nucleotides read TGCAGCGTTGTATGGGGATCTGGAAACACCATATATTTT.

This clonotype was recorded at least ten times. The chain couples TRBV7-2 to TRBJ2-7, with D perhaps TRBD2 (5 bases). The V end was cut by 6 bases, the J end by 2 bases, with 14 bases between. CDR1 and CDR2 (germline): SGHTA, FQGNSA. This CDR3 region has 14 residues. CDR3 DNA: TGTGCCAGCAGGCTCGAGGGTAGGACCTACGAGCAGTACTTC. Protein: CASRLEGRTYEQYF.

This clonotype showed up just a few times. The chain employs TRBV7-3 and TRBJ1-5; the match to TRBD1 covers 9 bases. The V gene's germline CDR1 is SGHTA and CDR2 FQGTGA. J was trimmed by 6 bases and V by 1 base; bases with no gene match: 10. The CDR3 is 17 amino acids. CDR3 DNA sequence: TGTGCCAGCAGCTTAAATCTCCGGGACAGGGCTGTTCAGCCCCAGCATTTT. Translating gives CASSLNLRDRAVQPQHF. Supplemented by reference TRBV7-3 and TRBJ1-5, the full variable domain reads GAGVSQTPSNKVTEKGKYVELRCDPISGHTALYWYRQSLGQGPEFLIYFQGTGAADDSGLPNDRFFAVRPEGSVSTLKIQRTERGDSAVYLCASSLNLRDRAVQPQHFGDGTRLSIL.

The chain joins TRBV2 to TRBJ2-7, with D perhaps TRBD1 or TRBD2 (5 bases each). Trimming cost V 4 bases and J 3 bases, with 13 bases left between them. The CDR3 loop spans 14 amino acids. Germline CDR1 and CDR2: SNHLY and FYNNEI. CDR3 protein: CASSAPRGHYEQYF. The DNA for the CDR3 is TGTGCCAGCAGTGCGCCCCGGGGCCACTACGAGCAGTACTTC.

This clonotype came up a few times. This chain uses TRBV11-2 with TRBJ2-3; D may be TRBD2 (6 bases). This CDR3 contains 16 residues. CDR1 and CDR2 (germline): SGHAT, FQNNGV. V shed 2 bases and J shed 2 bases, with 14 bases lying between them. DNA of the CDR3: TGTGCCAGCAGCTTAAGAGGTACGGGGGACACAGATACGCAGTATTTT. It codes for CASSLRGTGDTDTQYF.

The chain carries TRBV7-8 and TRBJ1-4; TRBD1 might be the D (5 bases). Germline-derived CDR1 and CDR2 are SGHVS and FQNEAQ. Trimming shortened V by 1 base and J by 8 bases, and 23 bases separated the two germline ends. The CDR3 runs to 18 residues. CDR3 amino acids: CASSLEMLPGPVREKLFF. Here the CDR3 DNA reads TGTGCCAGCAGCTTAGAGATGCTTCCGGGACCAGTTAGGGAAAAACTGTTTTTT.

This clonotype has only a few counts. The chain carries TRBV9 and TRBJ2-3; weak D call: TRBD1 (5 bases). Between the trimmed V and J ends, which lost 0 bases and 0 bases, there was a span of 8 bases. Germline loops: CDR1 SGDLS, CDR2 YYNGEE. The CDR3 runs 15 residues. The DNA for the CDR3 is TGTGCCAGCAGCGTAGGGACAACTAGCACAGATACGCAGTATTTT. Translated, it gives CASSVGTTSTDTQYF.

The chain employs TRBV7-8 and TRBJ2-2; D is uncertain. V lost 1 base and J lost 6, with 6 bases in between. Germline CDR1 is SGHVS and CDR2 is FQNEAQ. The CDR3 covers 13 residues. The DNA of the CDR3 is TGTGCCAGCAGCTTAGTCGGGCCCGGGGAGCTGTTTTTT. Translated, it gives CASSLVGPGELFF.

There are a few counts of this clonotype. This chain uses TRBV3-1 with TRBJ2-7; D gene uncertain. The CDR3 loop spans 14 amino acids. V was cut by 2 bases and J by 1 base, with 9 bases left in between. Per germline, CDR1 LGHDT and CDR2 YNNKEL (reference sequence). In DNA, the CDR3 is TGTGCCAGCAGCCAACCCACACAATCCTACGAGCAGTACTTC. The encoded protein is CASSQPTQSYEQYF.

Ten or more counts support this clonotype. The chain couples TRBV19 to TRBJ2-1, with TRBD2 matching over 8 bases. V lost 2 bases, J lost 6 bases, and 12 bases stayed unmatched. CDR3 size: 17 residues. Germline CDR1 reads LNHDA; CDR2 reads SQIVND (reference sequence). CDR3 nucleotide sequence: TGTGCCAGTAGTATAAGGCCAATTAGCGGGGCGGCCAATGAGCAGTTCTTC. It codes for CASSIRPISGAANEQFF.

The chain's CDR3 is CASSSHRGGTYGYTF. CDR3 nucleotide sequence: TGTGCCAGCAGTTCACACAGGGGCGGAACCTATGGCTACACCTTC. V is TRBV28 and J is TRBJ1-2; 7 bases match TRBD1. This CDR3 region has 15 residues. V dropped 4 bases and J dropped 4; count of bases not matched to a gene: 9. The V gene's germline CDR1 is MDHEN and CDR2 SYDVKM.

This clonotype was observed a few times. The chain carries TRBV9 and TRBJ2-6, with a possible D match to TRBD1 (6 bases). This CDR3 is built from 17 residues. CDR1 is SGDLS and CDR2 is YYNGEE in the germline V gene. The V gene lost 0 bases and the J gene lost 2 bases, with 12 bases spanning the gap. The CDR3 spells CASSVGPPGAGANVLTF. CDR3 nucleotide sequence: TGTGCCAGCAGCGTAGGACCCCCAGGGGCTGGGGCCAACGTCCTGACTTTC. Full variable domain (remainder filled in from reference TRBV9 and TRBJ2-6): DSGVTQTPKHLITATGQRVTLRCSPRSGDLSVYWYQQSLDQGLQFLIQYYNGEERAKGNILERFSAQQFPDLHSELNLSSLELGDSALYFCASSVGPPGAGANVLTFGAGSRLTVL.

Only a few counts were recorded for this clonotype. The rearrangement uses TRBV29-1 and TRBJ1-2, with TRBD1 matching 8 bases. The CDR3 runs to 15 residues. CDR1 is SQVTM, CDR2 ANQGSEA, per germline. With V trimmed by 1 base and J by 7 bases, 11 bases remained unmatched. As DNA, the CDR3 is TGCAGCGTTGAAGGCCTGGGACAGGTCCGCTTTGGCTACACCTTC. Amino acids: CSVEGLGQVRFGYTF.

CDR3 DNA sequence: TGTGCCAGCAGCGACCCGGGACGGGTGTACGAGCAGTACTTC. Protein sequence: CASSDPGRVYEQYF. This chain uses TRBV28 with TRBJ2-7; D tentatively fits TRBD1 or TRBD2 (5 bases each). The V end was cut by 6 bases, the J end by 4 bases, with 16 bases between. This CDR3 has 14 amino acids. Germline lookup yields CDR1 MDHEN and CDR2 SYDVKM.

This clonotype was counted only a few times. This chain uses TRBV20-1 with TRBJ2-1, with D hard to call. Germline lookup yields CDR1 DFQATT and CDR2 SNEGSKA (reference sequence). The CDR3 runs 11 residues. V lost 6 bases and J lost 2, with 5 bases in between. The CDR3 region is CSAETYNEQFF. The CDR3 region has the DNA TGCAGTGCGGAGACCTACAATGAGCAGTTCTTC.

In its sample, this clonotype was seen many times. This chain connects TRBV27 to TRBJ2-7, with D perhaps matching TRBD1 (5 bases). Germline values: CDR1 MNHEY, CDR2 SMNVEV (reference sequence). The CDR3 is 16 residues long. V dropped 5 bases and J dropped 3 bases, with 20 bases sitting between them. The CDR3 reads CASSPLPQGPHYEQYF. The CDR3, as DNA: TGTGCCAGCAGTCCGCTACCTCAGGGTCCCCACTACGAGCAGTACTTC.

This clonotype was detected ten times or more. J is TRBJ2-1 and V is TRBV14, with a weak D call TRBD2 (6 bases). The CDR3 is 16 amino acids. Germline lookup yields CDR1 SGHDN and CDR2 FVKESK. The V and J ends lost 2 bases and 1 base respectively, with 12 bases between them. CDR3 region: CASSQFGTQSYNEQFF. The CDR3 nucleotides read TGTGCCAGCAGCCAATTCGGGACTCAATCCTACAATGAGCAGTTCTTC.

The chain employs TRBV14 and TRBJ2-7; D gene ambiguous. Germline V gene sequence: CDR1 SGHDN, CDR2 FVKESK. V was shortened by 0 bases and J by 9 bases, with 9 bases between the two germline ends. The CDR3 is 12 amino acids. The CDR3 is CASSQDTVGQYF. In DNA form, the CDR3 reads TGTGCCAGCAGCCAAGATACGGTGGGGCAGTACTTC.

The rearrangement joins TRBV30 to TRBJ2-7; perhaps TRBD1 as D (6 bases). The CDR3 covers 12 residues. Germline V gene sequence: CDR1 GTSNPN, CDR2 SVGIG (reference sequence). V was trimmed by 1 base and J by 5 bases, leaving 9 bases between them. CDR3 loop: CAWSGGHNEQYF. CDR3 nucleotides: TGTGCCTGGAGTGGGGGACATAACGAGCAGTACTTC.

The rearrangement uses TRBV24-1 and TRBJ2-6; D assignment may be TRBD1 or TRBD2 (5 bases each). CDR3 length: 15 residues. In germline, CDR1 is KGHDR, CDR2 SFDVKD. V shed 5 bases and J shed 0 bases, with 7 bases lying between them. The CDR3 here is CATSAGGSGANVLTF. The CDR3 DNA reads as TGTGCCACCAGTGCTGGGGGCTCTGGGGCCAACGTCCTGACTTTC.

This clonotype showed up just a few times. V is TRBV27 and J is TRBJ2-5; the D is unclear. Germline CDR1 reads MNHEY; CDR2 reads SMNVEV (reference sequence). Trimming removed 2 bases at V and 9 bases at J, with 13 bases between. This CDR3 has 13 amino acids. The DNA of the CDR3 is TGTGCCAGCAGTTTACGTCTACCCGTGGCCCAGTACTTC. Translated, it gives CASSLRLPVAQYF.

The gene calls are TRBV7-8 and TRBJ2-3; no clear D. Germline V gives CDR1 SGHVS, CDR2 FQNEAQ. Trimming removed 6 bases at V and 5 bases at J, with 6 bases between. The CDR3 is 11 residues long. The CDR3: CASSSQDTQYF. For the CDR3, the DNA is TGTGCCAGCAGTTCACAAGATACGCAGTATTTT.

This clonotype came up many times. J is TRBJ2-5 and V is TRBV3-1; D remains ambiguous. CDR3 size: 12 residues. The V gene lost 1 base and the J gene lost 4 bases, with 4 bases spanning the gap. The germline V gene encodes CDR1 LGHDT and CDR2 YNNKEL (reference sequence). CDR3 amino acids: CASSQGGETQYF. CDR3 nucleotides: TGTGCCAGCAGCCAAGGAGGAGAGACCCAGTACTTC.

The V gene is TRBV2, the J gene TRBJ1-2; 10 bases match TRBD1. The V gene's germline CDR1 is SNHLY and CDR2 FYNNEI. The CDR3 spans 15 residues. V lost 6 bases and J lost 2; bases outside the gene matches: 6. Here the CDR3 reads CASRETGGRNYGYTF. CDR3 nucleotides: TGTGCCAGCAGAGAGACAGGGGGCAGGAACTATGGCTACACCTTC. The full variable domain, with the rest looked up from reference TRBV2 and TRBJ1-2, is EPEVTQTPSHQVTQMGQEVILRCVPISNHLYFYWYRQILGQKVEFLVSFYNNEISEKSEIFDDQFSVERPDGSNFTLKIRSTKLEDSAMYFCASRETGGRNYGYTFGSGTRLTVV.